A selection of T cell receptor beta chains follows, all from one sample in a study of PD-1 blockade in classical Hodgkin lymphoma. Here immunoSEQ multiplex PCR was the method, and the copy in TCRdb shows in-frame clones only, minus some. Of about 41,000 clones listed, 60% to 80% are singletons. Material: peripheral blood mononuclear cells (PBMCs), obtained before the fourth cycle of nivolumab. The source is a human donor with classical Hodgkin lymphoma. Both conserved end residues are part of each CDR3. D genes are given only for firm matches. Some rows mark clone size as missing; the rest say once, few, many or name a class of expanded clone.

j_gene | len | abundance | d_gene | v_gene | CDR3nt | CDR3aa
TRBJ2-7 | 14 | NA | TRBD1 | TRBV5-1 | TGCGCCAGCAGCCCAAATGGACAGGGGAGTGGGCAGTACTTC | CASSPNGQGSGQYF
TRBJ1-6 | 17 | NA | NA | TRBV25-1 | TGTGCCAGCAGTCCCTCATCCGGGACATTCGATTATTCACCCCTCCACTTT | CASSPSSGTFDYSPLHF
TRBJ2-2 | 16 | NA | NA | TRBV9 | TGTGCCAGCAGCGCCCCTCGCAGCGGGCCCACCGGGGAGCTGTTTTTT | CASSAPRSGPTGELFF
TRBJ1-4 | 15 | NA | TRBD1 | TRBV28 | TGTGCCAGCAGGGGATTGGGACAGATTAATGAAAAACTGTTTTTT | CASRGLGQINEKLFF
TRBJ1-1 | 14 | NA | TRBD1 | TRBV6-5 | TGTGCCAGCAGTTACTCGGACAGGGTCGATGAAGCTTTCTTT | CASSYSDRVDEAFF
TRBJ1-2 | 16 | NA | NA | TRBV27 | TGTGCCAGCAGTTTACTAAGGTTACCAGGGGTGGGAGGCTACACCTTC | CASSLLRLPGVGGYTF
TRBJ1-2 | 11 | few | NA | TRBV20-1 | TGCAGAGCGGACAGTAACTATGGCTACACCTTC | CRADSNYGYTF
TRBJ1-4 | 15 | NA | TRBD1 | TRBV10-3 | TGTGCCATCAGCGAAGGGACAGGGCCGGGTGAAAAACTGTTTTTT | CAISEGTGPGEKLFF
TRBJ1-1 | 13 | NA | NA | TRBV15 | TGTGCCACCTCGGAACGGCGGAACACTGAAGCTTTCTTT | CATSERRNTEAFF
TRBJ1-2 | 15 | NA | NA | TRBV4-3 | TGCGCCAGCAGCCAAGATGGGGGGGGGACCTATGGCTACACCTTC | CASSQDGGGTYGYTF
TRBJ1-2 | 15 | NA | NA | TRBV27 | TGTGCCAGCAGTGATATCGGGGTTGCGCACTATGGCTACACCTTC | CASSDIGVAHYGYTF
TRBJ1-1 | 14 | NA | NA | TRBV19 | TGTGCCAGTATCCCCCCGACAGTGAACACTGAAGCTTTCTTT | CASIPPTVNTEAFF
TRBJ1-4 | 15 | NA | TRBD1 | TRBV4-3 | TGCGCCAGCAGCCAACATTACCGGGACAGGGGAAAACTGTTTTTT | CASSQHYRDRGKLFF
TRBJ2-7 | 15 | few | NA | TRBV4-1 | TGCGCCAGCAGCCAAGATCATACAGGACGTCGCGAGCAGTACTTC | CASSQDHTGRREQYF
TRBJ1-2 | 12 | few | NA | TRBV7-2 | TGTGCCAGCAGCTTAAGGGAATTTGGCTACACCTTC | CASSLREFGYTF
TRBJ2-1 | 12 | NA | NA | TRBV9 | TGTGCCAGCAGCGTAGGGTACAATGAGCAGTTCTTC | CASSVGYNEQFF
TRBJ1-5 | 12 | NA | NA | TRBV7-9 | TGTGCCAGCAGCGATGGTGGCCAGCCCCAGCATTTT | CASSDGGQPQHF
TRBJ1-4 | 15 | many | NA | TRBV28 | TGTGCCAGCAGTTTTTCGGGAGGGGGTAATGAAAAACTGTTTTTT | CASSFSGGGNEKLFF
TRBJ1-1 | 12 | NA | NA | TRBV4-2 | TGTGCCAGCAGCCTGGGCGGCAGTGAAGCTTTCTTT | CASSLGGSEAFF
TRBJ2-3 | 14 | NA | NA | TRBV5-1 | TGCGCCAGCAGCTTGGGAGGGGTCTCAGATACGCAGTATTTT | CASSLGGVSDTQYF
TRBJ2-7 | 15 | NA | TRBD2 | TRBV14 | TGTGCCAGCAGCCAACTACTAGCGGCAATCTACGAGCAGTACTTC | CASSQLLAAIYEQYF
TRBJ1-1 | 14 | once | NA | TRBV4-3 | TGCGCCAGCAGCCAAGTATGGGGGGTCCCTGAGGCTTTCTTT | CASSQVWGVPEAFF
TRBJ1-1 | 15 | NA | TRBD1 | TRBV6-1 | TGTGCCAGCAGTGAAGCGCACAGGGGGGAAACTGAAGCTTTCTTT | CASSEAHRGETEAFF
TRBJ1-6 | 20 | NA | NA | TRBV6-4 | TGTGCCAGCAGCGGCAAAAGGGGTGGGAGCCCCGTCCATTATAATTCACCCCTCCACTTT | CASSGKRGGSPVHYNSPLHF
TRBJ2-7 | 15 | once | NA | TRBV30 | TGTGCCTGGAGTGTAGGCCCAGCTTATCCCTACGAGCAGTACTTC | CAWSVGPAYPYEQYF
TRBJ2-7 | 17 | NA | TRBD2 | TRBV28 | TGTGCCAGCTTGACTAGCGGGTTACCAACAGAAGGGTACGAGCAGTACTTC | CASLTSGLPTEGYEQYF
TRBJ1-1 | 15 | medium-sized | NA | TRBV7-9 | TGTGCCAGCAGCGACCCGAAGGGGCTGAACACTGAAGCTTTCTTT | CASSDPKGLNTEAFF
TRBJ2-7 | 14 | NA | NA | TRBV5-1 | TGCGCCAGCAGCTTAGCGGGTAACTCCTACGAGCAGTACTTC | CASSLAGNSYEQYF